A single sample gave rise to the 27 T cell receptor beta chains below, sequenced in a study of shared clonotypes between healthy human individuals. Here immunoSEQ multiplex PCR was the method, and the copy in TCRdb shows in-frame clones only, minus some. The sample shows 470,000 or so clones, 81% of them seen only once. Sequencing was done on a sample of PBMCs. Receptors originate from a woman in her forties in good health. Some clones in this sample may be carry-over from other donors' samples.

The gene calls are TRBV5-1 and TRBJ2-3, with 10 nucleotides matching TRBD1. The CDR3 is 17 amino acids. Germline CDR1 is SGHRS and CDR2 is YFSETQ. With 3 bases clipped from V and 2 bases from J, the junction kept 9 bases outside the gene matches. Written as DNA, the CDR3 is TGCGCCAGCAGCTCTCCCCCCGGGACAGGGGACACAGATACGCAGTATTTT. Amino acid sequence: CASSSPPGTGDTDTQYF.

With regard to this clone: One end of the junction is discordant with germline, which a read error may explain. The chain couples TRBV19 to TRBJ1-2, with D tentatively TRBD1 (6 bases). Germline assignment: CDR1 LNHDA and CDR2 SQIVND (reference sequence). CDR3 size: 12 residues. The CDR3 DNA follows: TGTGCCAGTGCACACGGGGGGACACCGGGACTCTTC. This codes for CASAHGGTPGLF.

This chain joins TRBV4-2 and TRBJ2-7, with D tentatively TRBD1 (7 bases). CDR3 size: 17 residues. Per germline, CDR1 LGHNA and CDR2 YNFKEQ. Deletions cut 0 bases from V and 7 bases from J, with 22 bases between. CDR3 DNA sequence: TGTGCCAGCAGCCAAGATCAGGGGGGAAGGGACTGGGAAGAGCAGTACTTC. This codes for CASSQDQGGRDWEEQYF.

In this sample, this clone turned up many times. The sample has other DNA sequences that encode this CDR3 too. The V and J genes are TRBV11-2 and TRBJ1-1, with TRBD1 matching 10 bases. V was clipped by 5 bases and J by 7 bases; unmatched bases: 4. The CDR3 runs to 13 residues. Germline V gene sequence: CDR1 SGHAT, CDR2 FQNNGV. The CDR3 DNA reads TGTGCCAGCAGCGGGACAGGGGTGGTTGAAGCTTTCTTT. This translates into CASSGTGVVEAFF.

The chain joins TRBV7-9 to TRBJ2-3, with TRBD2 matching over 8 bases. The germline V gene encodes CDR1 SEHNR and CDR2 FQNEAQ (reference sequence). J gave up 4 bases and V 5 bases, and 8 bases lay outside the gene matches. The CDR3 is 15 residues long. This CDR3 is CASSLAGREADTQYF. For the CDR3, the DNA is TGTGCCAGCAGCCTTGCTGGGCGGGAGGCAGATACGCAGTATTTT. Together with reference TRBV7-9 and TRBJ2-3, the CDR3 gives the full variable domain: DTGVSQNPRHKITKRGQNVTFRCDPISEHNRLYWYRQTLGQGPEFLTYFQNEAQLEKSRLLSDRFSAERPKGSFSTLEIQRTEQGDSAMYLCASSLAGREADTQYFGPGTRLTVL.

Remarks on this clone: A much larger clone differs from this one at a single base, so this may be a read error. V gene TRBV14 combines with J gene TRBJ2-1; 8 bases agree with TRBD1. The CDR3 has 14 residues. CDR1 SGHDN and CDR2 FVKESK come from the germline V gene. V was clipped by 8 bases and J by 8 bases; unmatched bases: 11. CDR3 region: CASRPGQVTHEQFF. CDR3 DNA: TGTGCCAGCCGACCGGGACAGGTGACCCATGAGCAGTTCTTC.

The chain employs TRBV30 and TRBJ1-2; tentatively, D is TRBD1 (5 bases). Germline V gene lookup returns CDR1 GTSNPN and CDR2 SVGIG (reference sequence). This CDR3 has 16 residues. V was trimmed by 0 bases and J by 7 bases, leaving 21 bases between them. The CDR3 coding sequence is TGTGCCTGGAGTGTTCGCGGGACGGATGCAATAGGTGGCTACACCTTC. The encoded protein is CAWSVRGTDAIGGYTF.

The CDR3 spells CASSLNVGWGETQYF. The CDR3 coding sequence is TGTGCCAGCAGTTTAAATGTAGGTTGGGGAGAGACCCAGTACTTC. The chain combines TRBV27 with TRBJ2-5; D call uncertain. CDR1 is MNHEY and CDR2 is SMNVEV in the germline V gene (reference sequence). CDR3 length: 15 residues. V lost 2 bases, J lost 4 bases, and 14 bases lay in between.

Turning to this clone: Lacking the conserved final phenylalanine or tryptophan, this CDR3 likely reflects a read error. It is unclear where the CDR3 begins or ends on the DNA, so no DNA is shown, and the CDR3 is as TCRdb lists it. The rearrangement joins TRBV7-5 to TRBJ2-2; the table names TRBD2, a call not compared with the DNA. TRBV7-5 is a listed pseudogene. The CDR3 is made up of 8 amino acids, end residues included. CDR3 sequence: CARSPGSG.

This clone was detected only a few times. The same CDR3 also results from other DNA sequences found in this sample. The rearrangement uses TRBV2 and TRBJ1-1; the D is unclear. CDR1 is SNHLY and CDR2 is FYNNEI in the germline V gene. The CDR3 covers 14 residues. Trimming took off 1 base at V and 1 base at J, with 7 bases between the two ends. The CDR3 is CASSEVGRNTEAFF. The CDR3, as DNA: TGTGCCAGCAGTGAAGTGGGGAGGAACACTGAAGCTTTCTTT.

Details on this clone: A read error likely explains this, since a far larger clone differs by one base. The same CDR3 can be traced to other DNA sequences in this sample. This chain's CDR3 is CAISEPRTGVAGTQYF. The CDR3 DNA sequence: TGTGCAATCAGTGAACCAAGAACCGGGGTAGCGGGGACCCAGTACTTC. The chain combines TRBV10-3 with TRBJ2-5, with 7 bases identical to TRBD2. The CDR3 has 16 residues. The germline CDR1 and CDR2 sequences are ENHRY and SYGVKD.

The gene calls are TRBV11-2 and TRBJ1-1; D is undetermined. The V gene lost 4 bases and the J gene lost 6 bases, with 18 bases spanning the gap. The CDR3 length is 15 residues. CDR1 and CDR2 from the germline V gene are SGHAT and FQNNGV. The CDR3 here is CASSSRAVLNAEAFF. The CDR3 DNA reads TGTGCCAGCAGCTCCCGGGCTGTCCTAAACGCTGAAGCTTTCTTT.

CDR3 in amino acids: CASSPARGTDTQYF. For the CDR3, the DNA is TGTGCCAGCAGCCCAGCTCGCGGCACAGATACGCAGTATTTT. The V gene is TRBV11-2, the J gene TRBJ2-3, with unresolved D. With 5 bases removed from V and 1 base from J, the gap between germline ends came to 10 bases. Per germline, CDR1 SGHAT and CDR2 FQNNGV. The CDR3 sequence is 14 residues long.

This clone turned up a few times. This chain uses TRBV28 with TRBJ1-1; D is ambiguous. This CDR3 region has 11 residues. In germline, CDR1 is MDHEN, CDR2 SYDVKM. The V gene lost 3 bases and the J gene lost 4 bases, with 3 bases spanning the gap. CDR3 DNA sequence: TGTGCCAGCAGTTTCTTCACTGAAGCTTTCTTT. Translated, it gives CASSFFTEAFF.

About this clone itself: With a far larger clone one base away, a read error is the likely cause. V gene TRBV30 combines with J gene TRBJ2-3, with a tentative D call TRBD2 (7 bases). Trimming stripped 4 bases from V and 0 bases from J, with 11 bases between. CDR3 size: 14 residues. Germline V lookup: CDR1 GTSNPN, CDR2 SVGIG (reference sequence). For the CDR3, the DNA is TGTGCCTGGATGAGGGGGGGAAGCACAGATACGCAGTATTTT. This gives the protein CAWMRGGSTDTQYF.

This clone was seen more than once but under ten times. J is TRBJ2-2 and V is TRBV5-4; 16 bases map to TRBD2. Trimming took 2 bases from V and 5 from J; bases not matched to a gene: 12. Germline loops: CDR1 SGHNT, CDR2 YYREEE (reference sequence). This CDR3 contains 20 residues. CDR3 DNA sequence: TGTGCCAGCAGCTTACATGGGACTAGCGGGAGGGCCGTCTATACCGGGGAGCTGTTTTTT. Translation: CASSLHGTSGRAVYTGELFF.

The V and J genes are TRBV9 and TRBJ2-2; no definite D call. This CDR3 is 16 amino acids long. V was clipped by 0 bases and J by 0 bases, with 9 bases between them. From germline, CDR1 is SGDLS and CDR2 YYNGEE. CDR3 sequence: CASSVDGGTNTGELFF. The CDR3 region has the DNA TGTGCCAGCAGCGTAGATGGTGGGACGAACACCGGGGAGCTGTTTTTT.

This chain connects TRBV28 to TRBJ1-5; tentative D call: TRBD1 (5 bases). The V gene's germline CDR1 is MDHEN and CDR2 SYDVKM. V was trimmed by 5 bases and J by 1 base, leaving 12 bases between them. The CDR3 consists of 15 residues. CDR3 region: CASSTRPGSNQPQHF. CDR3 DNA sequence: TGTGCCAGCAGTACACGCCCAGGGAGCAATCAGCCCCAGCATTTT.

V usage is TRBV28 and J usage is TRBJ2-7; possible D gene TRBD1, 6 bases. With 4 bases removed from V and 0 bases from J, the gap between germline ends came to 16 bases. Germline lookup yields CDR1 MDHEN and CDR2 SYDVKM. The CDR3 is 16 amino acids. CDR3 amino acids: CASSSPGTLSSYEQYF. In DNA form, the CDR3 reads TGTGCCAGCAGTTCGCCCGGGACACTGTCCTCCTACGAGCAGTACTTC.

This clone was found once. CDR3: CASSLGWDRVSGYTF. The DNA for the CDR3 is TGTGCCAGCAGCTTAGGCTGGGACAGGGTAAGTGGCTACACCTTC. The genes are TRBV7-9 and TRBJ1-2; 9 nucleotides agree with TRBD1. This CDR3 is 15 amino acids long. Looked up from germline, CDR1 is SEHNR and CDR2 is FQNEAQ (reference sequence). The ends lost 1 base at V and 7 bases at J; junction bases unmatched: 7.

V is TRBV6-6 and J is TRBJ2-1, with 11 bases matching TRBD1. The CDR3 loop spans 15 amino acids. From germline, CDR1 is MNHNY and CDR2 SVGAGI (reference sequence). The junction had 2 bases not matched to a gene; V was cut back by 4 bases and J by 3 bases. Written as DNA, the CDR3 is TGTGCCAGCAGTTCCGGGACAGGGGGCTACAATGAGCAGTTCTTC. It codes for CASSSGTGGYNEQFF.

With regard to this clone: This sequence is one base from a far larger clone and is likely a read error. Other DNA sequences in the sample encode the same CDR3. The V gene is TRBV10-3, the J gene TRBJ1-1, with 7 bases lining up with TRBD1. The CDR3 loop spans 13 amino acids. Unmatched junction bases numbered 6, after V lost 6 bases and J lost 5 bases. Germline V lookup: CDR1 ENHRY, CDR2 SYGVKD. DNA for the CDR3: TGTGCCATCAGACAGGGGTTAGAAACTGAAGCTTTCTTT. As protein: CAIRQGLETEAFF.

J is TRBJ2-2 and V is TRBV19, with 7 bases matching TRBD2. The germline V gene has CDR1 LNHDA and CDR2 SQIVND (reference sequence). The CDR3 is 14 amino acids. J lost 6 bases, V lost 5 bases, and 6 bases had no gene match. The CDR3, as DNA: TGTGCCAGTAGTCGGCGGGGAGGGTCCGGGGAGCTGTTTTTT. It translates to CASSRRGGSGELFF.

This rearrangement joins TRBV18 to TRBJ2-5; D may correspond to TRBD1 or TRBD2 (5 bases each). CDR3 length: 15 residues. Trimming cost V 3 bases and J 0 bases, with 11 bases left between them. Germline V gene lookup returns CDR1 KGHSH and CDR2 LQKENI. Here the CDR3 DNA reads TGTGCCAGCTCACCCCTGGGACGGAACCAAGAGACCCAGTACTTC. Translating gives CASSPLGRNQETQYF.

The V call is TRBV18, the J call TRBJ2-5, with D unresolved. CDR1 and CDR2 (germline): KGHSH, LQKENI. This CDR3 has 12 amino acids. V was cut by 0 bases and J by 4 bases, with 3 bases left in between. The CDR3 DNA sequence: TGTGCCAGCTCACCACCCCTAGAGACCCAGTACTTC. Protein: CASSPPLETQYF.

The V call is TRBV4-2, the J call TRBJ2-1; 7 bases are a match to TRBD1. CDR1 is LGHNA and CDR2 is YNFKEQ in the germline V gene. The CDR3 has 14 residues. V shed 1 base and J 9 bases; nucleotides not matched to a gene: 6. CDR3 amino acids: CASSQGTGYPEQFF. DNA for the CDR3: TGTGCCAGCAGCCAAGGGACAGGTTACCCTGAGCAGTTCTTC.

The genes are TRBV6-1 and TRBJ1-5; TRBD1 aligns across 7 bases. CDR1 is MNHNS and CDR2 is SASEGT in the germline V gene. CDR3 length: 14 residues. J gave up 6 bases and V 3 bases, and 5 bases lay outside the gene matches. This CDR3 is CASSDDRASQPQHF. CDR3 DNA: TGTGCCAGCAGTGATGACAGGGCGAGTCAGCCCCAGCATTTT.